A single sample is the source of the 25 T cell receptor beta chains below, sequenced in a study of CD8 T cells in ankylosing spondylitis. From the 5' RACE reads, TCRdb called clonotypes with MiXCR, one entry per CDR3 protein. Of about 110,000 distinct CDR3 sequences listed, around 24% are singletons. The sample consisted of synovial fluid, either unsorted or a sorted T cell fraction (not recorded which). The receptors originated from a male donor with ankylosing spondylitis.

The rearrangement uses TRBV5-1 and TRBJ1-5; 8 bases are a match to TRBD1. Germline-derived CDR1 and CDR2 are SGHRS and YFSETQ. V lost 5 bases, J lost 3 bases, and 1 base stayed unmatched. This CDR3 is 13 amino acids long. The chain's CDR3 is CASRTGANQPQHF. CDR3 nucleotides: TGCGCCAGCAGGACAGGGGCCAATCAGCCCCAGCATTTT.

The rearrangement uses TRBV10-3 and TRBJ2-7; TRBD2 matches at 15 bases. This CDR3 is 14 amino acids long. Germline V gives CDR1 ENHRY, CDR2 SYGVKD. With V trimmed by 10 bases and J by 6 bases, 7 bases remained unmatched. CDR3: CANSGLAGGGEQYF. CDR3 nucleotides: TGTGCCAACTCGGGACTAGCGGGAGGAGGCGAGCAGTACTTC.

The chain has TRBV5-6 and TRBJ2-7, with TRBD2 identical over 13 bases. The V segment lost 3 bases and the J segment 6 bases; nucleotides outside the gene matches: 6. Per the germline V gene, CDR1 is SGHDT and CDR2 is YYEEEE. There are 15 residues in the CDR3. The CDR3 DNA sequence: TGTGCCAGCAGCTCACGACTAGCGGGAGGCTTCGAGCAGTACGTC. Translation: CASSSRLAGGFEQYV.

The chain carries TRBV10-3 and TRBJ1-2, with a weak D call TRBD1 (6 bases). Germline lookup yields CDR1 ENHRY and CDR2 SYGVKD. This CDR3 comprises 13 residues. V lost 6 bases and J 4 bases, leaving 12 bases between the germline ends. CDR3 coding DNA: TGTGCCATCAGACAGGACAGAGCCTATGGCTACACCTTC. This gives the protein CAIRQDRAYGYTF.

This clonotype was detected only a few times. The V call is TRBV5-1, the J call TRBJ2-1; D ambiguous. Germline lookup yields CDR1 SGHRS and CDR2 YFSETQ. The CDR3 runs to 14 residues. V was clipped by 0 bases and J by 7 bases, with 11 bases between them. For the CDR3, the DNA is TGCGCCAGCAGCTTGGCTCCGGCGGCAAATGAGCAGTTCTTC. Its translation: CASSLAPAANEQFF.

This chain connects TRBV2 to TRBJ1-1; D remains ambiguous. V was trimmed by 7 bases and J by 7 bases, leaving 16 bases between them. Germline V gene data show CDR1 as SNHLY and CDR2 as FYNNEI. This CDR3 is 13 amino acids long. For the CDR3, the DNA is TGTGCCAGCACTGCCGGGGAATCGGGTGAAGCTTTCTTT. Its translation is CASTAGESGEAFF.

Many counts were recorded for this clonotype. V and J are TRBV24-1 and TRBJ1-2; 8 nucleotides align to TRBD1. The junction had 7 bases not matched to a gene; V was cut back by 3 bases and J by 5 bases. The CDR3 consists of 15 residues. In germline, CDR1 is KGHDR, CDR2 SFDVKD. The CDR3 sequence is CATSDPGQGAYGYTF. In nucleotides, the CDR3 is TGTGCCACCAGTGATCCGGGTCAGGGGGCATATGGCTACACCTTC.

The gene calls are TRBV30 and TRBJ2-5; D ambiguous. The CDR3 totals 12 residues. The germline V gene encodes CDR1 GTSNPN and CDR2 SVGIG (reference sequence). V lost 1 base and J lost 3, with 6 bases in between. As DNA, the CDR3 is TGTGCCTGGAGTGGCAGAAAAGAGACCCAGTACTTC. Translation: CAWSGRKETQYF. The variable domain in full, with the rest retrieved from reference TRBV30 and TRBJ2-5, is SQTIHQWPATLVQPVGSPLSLECTVEGTSNPNLYWYRQAAGRGLQLLFYSVGIGQISSEVPQNLSASRPQDRQFILSSKKLLLSDSGFYLCAWSGRKETQYFGPGTRLLVL.

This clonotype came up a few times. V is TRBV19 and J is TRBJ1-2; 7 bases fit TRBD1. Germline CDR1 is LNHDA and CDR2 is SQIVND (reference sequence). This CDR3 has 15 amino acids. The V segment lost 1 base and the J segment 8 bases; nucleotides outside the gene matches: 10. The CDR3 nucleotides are TGTGCCAGTAGTATAGGCTTCGGGACAGACTTCGGCTACACCTTC. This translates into CASSIGFGTDFGYTF.

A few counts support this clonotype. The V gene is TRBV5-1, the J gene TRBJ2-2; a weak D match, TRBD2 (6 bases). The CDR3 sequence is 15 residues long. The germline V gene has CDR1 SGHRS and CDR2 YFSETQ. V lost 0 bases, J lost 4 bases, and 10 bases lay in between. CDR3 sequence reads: CASSLDGSSTGELFF. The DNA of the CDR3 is TGCGCCAGCAGCTTGGACGGGAGTAGCACCGGGGAGCTGTTTTTT. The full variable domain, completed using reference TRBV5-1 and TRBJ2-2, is KAGVTQTPRYLIKTRGQQVTLSCSPISGHRSVSWYQQTPGQGLQFLFEYFSETQRNKGNFPGRFSGRQFSNSRSEMNVSTLELGDSALYLCASSLDGSSTGELFFGEGSRLTVL.

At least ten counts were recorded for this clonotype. CDR3 nucleotides: TGTGCCAGCAGTTTGGGGGCCGGCAATTCACCCCTCCACTTT. Translation: CASSLGAGNSPLHF. This chain connects TRBV12-3 or TRBV12-4 to TRBJ1-6, with D possibly TRBD1 on 6 matching bases. The V and J ends lost 3 bases and 7 bases respectively, with 10 bases between them. The CDR3 covers 14 residues.

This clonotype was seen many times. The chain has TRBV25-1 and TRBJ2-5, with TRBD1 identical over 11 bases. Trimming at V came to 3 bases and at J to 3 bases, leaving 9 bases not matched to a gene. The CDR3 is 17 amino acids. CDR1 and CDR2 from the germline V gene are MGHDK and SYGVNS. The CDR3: CASSDSRTGGREETQYF. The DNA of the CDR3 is TGTGCCAGCAGTGATTCTCGGACAGGGGGCCGGGAAGAGACCCAGTACTTC.

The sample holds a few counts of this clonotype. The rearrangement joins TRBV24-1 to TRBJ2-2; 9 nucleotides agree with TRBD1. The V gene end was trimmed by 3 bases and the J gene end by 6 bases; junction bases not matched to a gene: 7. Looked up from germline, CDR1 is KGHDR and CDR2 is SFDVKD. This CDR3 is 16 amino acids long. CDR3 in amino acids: CATSDIGQGYAGELFF. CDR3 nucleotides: TGTGCCACCAGTGATATAGGACAGGGGTACGCCGGGGAGCTGTTTTTT.

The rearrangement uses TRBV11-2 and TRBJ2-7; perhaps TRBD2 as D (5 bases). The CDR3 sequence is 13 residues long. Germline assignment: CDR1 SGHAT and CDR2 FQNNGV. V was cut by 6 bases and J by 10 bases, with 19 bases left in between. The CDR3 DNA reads TGTGCCAGCAGTCCCGGGGAGCTTCTCTTCCAGTACGTC. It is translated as CASSPGELLFQYV.

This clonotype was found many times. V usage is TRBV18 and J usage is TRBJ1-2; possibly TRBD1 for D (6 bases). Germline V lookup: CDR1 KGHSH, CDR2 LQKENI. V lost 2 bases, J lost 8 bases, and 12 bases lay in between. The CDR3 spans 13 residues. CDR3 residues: CASSPTDTGGYTF. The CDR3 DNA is TGTGCCAGCTCACCAACGGACACAGGGGGCTACACCTTC.

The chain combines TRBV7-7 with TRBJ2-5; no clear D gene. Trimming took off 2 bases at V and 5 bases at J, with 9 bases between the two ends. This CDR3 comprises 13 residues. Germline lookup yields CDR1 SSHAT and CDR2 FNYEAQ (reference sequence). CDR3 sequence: CASSLNPQETQYF. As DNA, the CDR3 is TGTGCCAGCAGCTTAAACCCCCAGGAGACCCAGTACTTC.

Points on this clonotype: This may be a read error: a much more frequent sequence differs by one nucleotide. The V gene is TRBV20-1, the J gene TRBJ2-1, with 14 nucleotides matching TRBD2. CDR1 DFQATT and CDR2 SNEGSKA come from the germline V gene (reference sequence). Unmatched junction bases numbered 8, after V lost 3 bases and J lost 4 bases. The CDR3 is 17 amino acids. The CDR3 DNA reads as TGCAGTGCTAGGACCCGGACTAGCGGGAGGTCTTACAATGAGCAGTTCTTC. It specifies CSARTRTSGRSYNEQFF.

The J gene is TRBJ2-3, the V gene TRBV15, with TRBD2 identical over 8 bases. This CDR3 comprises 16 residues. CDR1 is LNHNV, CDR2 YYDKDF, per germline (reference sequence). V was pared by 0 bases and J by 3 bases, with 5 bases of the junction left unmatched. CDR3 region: CATSRDRVAGTDTQYF. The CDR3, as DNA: TGTGCCACCAGCAGAGATCGGGTAGCGGGAACAGATACGCAGTATTTT.

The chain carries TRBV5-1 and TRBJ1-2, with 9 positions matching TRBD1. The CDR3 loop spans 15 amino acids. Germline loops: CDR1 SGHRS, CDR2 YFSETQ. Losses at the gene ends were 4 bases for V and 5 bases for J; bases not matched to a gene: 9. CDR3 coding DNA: TGCGCCAGCAGCCCACAAACAGGGGGCGGGTATGGCTACACCTTC. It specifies CASSPQTGGGYGYTF.

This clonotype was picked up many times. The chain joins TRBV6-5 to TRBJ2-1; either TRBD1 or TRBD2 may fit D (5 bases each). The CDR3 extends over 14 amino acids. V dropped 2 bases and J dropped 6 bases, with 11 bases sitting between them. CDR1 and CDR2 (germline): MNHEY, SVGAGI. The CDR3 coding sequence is TGTGCCAGCAGTTACAAGACGAGGGGCAATGAGCAGTTCTTC. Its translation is CASSYKTRGNEQFF.

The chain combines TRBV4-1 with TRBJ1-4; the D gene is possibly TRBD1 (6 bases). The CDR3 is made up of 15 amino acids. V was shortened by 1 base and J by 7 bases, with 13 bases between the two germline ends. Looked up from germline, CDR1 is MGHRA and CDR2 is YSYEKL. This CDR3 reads CASSQGLGAGEKLFF. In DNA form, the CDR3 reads TGCGCCAGCAGCCAAGGATTGGGGGCTGGTGAAAAACTGTTTTTT.

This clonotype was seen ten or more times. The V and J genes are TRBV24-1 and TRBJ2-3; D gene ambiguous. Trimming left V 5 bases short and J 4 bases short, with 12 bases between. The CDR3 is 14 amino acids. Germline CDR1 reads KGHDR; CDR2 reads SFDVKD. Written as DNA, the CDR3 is TGTGCCACCAGTGTGGTAGGGAAAGCAGATACGCAGTATTTT. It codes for CATSVVGKADTQYF.

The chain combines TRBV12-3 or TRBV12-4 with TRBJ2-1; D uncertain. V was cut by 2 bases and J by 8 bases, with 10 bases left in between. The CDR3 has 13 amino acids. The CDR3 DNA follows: TGTGCCAGCAGTTTATGGACCGGCTATGAGCAGTTCTTC. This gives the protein CASSLWTGYEQFF.

The chain's CDR3 is CASSSWTGGRETQYF. The CDR3 region has the DNA TGTGCCAGCAGCTCTTGGACAGGGGGCCGTGAGACCCAGTACTTC. V gene TRBV3-1 combines with J gene TRBJ2-5; 11 positions match TRBD1. The V segment lost 5 bases and the J segment 5 bases; nucleotides outside the gene matches: 7. Germline CDR1 and CDR2: LGHDT and YNNKEL (reference sequence). This CDR3 is 15 amino acids long.

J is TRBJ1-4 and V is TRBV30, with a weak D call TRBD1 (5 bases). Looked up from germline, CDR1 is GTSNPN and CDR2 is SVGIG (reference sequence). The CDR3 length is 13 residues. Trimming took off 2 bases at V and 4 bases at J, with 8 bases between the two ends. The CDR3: CAWSKGLNEKLFF. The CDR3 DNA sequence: TGTGCCTGGAGTAAGGGACTTAATGAAAAACTGTTTTTT.